One and the same sample provided the 11 T cell receptor beta chains below, sequenced in a study of T cell responses to AZD1222 COVID-19 vaccine. TCRdb's copy holds only in-frame clones and misses some; the assay was immunoSEQ multiplex PCR. Here the sample spans some 150,000 clones, about 90% being singletons. The sample was peripheral blood, taken on day 0 of AZD1222 vaccination. These receptors came from an adult in good health.

The chain has TRBV11-2 and TRBJ1-2, with 10 bases that match TRBD1. CDR3 length equals 16 residues. With 5 bases clipped from V and 5 bases from J, the junction kept 11 bases outside the gene matches. Germline CDR1 is SGHAT and CDR2 is FQNNGV. The CDR3 loop is CASSPSGTGVGYGYTF. In DNA form, the CDR3 reads TGTGCCAGCAGCCCTTCCGGGACAGGGGTTGGGTATGGCTACACCTTC.

The rearrangement links TRBV19 to TRBJ1-1, with D hard to call. V was shortened by 3 bases and J by 8 bases, with 7 bases between the two germline ends. This CDR3 is 11 amino acids long. Germline V gives CDR1 LNHDA, CDR2 SQIVND (reference sequence). CDR3: CASSIWTEAFF. The CDR3 DNA reads TGTGCCAGTAGTATCTGGACGGAAGCTTTCTTT.

This rearrangement joins TRBV18 to TRBJ1-2; the D gene is possibly TRBD1 (6 bases). V dropped 4 bases and J dropped 4 bases, with 16 bases sitting between them. The CDR3 totals 15 residues. Germline CDR1 is KGHSH and CDR2 is LQKENI. CDR3 residues: CASSLRDTLGYGYTF. CDR3 DNA sequence: TGTGCCAGCTCACTTCGGGACACACTGGGCTATGGCTACACCTTC.

The rearrangement joins TRBV28 to TRBJ2-3; 8 bases fit TRBD1. V lost 8 bases and J lost 1; bases outside the gene matches: 11. The CDR3 consists of 16 residues. Per the germline V gene, CDR1 is MDHEN and CDR2 is SYDVKM. CDR3 protein: CASLYRTGLGTDTQYF. The CDR3 DNA follows: TGTGCCAGCCTCTACCGGACAGGGCTGGGCACAGATACGCAGTATTTT.

V gene TRBV27 combines with J gene TRBJ1-6, with 8 bases that match TRBD1. Germline V CDR1 and CDR2: MNHEY, SMNVEV (reference sequence). The length of the CDR3 is 18 residues. The J segment lost 1 base and the V segment lost 2 bases, leaving 7 bases of the junction unmatched. CDR3 region: CASSLRRGLGSYNSPLHF. The CDR3 DNA sequence: TGTGCCAGCAGTTTACGCAGGGGGCTTGGGTCCTATAATTCACCCCTCCACTTT.

The V call is TRBV7-8, the J call TRBJ1-5; unclear D gene. Germline CDR1 and CDR2: SGHVS and FQNEAQ. The CDR3 has 13 residues. Trimming pared 5 bases from V and 6 bases from J, leaving 11 bases between. CDR3 residues: CASSRRPGQPQHF. CDR3 nucleotide sequence: TGTGCCAGCAGCCGCCGACCGGGTCAGCCCCAGCATTTT.

This chain joins TRBV29-1 and TRBJ1-1; unclear D gene. Trimming pared 5 bases from V and 1 base from J, leaving 8 bases between. Germline-derived CDR1 and CDR2 are SQVTM and ANQGSEA. The CDR3 runs 12 residues. The CDR3 protein is CSVKRGNTEAFF. The CDR3 DNA sequence: TGCAGCGTTAAACGGGGGAACACTGAAGCTTTCTTT.

The chain combines TRBV7-6 with TRBJ1-3, with 7 bases that match TRBD1. There are 15 residues in the CDR3. V dropped 5 bases and J dropped 0; count of bases not matched to a gene: 4. Per the germline V gene, CDR1 is SGHVS and CDR2 is FNYEAQ. The CDR3: CASSPQGFSGNTIYF. The CDR3 region has the DNA TGTGCCAGCAGCCCACAGGGGTTCTCTGGAAACACCATATATTTT.

This chain uses TRBV3-1 (or the pseudogene TRBV3-2) with TRBJ2-3, with D perhaps matching TRBD1 or TRBD2 (5 bases each). V shed 8 bases and J shed 0 bases, with 21 bases lying between them. The CDR3 consists of 17 residues. The germline V gene has CDR1 LGHDT and CDR2 YNNKEL (reference sequence). The CDR3 coding sequence is TGTGCCAGCTCCTACTCCGAGGGGACGGGAAGCACAGATACGCAGTATTTT. Translating gives CASSYSEGTGSTDTQYF.

The rearrangement uses TRBV19 and TRBJ2-3; D possibly uses TRBD1 or TRBD2 (7 bases each). CDR3 size: 16 residues. V dropped 6 bases and J dropped 6 bases, with 22 bases sitting between them. Looked up from germline, CDR1 is LNHDA and CDR2 is SQIVND (reference sequence). The CDR3 spells CASRTGMAGARDTQYF. DNA for the CDR3: TGTGCCAGTAGGACAGGGATGGCGGGAGCGCGGGATACGCAGTATTTT.

The V gene is TRBV6-2 or TRBV6-3, the J gene TRBJ2-2; D assignment may be TRBD1 or TRBD2 (5 bases each). The ends were cut back, 2 bases at V and 3 bases at J, with 16 bases in the middle. This CDR3 has 17 amino acids. Germline lookup yields CDR1 MNHEY and CDR2 SVGEGT. CDR3 residues: CASSYGRVGSDTGELFF. In nucleotides, the CDR3 is TGTGCCAGCAGTTACGGCAGGGTGGGGAGCGACACCGGGGAGCTGTTTTTT.